Here is one TCR beta chain with its context. The authors' processing: Reference gene primer amplification gave nucleated cell count estimates. Profiled with immunoSEQ multiplex PCR; TCRdb holds only in-frame clones, not every one. V and J calls and clone size are as listed in that table; D and trimming were resolved from the DNA. The sample contains under 15,000 clones, roughly 84% of which appear only once. The record originates from a study of blood T cell repertoires in COVID-19. Background on the study: There were acute and convalescent COVID-19 samples, and they came from the United States, Italy and Spain. Sources were T cells, B-cell-depleted T cells, or PBMCs; the material itself was cDNA or gDNA.

Germline CDR1 SGHAT, CDR2 FQNNGV. V shed 5 bases, J shed 5 bases, and the junction held 14 bases outside the gene matches. CDR3 length equals 17 residues. The chain couples TRBV11-2 to TRBJ2-1, with 8 bases that match TRBD2. The sequence was obtained from a human donor in a cohort sampled during active COVID-19. Sequencing was done on a sample of peripheral blood. The CDR3: CASSPPRGGPRDNEQFF. The CDR3 nucleotides are TGTGCCAGCAGCCCTCCCCGGGGGGGCCCCAGGGACAATGAGCAGTTCTTC.